Many counts were recorded for the clone carrying this TCR beta chain. Its specificity is not known. This sample is drawn from a study of T cells in Graves' hyperthyroidism and ophthalmopathy. Study observations and caveats: Patients with ophthalmopathy were separated from those with stable hyperthyroidism by a 13 V-J model.

Exclusion criteria comprised uncontrolled infection, other autoimmune disease, pregnancy or lactation. Authors of the study amplified TCR beta CDR3 regions from RNA transcripts. RT-PCR in the first round (using the HTBI primer set) targeted the TCR CDR3. In TCRdb, the multiplex PCR reads were re-called with MiXCR into one record per CDR3 protein. Among under 300,000 distinct CDR3 sequences listed, around 13% were seen once. The source is a middle-aged woman with Graves' hyperthyroidism. The sequenced sample was blood.

The CDR3 region is CASSLFIARSSYEQYF. The CDR3 DNA sequence: TGTGCCAGCAGCCTGTTTATAGCGAGAAGCTCCTACGAGCAGTACTTC. The chain is built from TRBV3-1 and TRBJ2-7; a possible D gene is TRBD2 (5 bases). The CDR3 runs 16 residues. V was pared by 4 bases and J by 0 bases, with 16 bases between. Germline values: CDR1 LGHDT, CDR2 YNNKEL (reference sequence).